Each of the 13 T cell receptor beta chains below was sequenced from the same sample in a study of T cell clones after liver transplantation. TCRdb's table, derived via immunoSEQ multiplex PCR, lists solely in-frame clones and lacks some. The sample lists roughly 80,000 clones; nearly 85% were seen once. The starting material was CD4+ T cells from blood, obtained around 45 months after liver transplant. The receptors shown here come from a human patient who received a liver transplant. Some T cells may have originated in the graft donor.

The chain recombines TRBV6-5 with TRBJ1-2; TRBD1 is a possible D gene (6 bases). CDR1 is MNHEY, CDR2 SVGAGI, per germline. Trimming stripped 8 bases from V and 2 bases from J, with 15 bases between. The CDR3 runs to 14 residues. The CDR3 spells CASLPPGQNYGYTF. CDR3 in DNA: TGTGCCAGCCTCCCTCCCGGACAGAACTATGGCTACACCTTC.

This chain links TRBV5-6 with TRBJ2-1; D not resolved. The germline gives CDR1 SGHDT, CDR2 YYEEEE. V dropped 2 bases and J dropped 0 bases, with 6 bases sitting between them. The CDR3 runs 14 residues. The CDR3 region has the DNA TGTGCCAGCAGCTTCGGTTTCTCCTACAATGAGCAGTTCTTC. Translated, it gives CASSFGFSYNEQFF.

The chain recombines TRBV19 with TRBJ2-1, with TRBD2 matching over 10 bases. V lost 4 bases and J lost 3; bases outside the gene matches: 3. This CDR3 is 15 amino acids long. Looked up from germline, CDR1 is LNHDA and CDR2 is SQIVND (reference sequence). The CDR3 sequence: CASSRTSGNYNEQFF. The CDR3 DNA is TGTGCCAGTAGTAGGACTAGCGGAAACTACAATGAGCAGTTCTTC.

The chain combines TRBV2 with TRBJ2-7; D could derive from TRBD1 or TRBD2 (5 bases each). Germline CDR1 reads SNHLY; CDR2 reads FYNNEI. This CDR3 has 13 amino acids. The V gene lost 4 bases and the J gene lost 3 bases, with 10 bases spanning the gap. The CDR3, as DNA: TGTGCCAGCAGTGGTGGGACGAACTACGAGCAGTACTTC. Encoded protein: CASSGGTNYEQYF.

This clone showed up just once. The V call is TRBV18, the J call TRBJ2-7, with 12 positions matching TRBD2. The junction had 19 bases not matched to a gene; V was cut back by 3 bases and J by 7 bases. The germline V gene encodes CDR1 KGHSH and CDR2 LQKENI. The CDR3 is 19 residues long. In DNA form, the CDR3 reads TGTGCCAGCTCACCGCGGCAGGGTCGACTAGCGGGAGCTTTGGGAGAGCAGTACTTC. Protein sequence: CASSPRQGRLAGALGEQYF.

This clone was recorded only once. The V gene is TRBV4-2, the J gene TRBJ1-5; 9 nucleotides agree with TRBD1. V was clipped by 4 bases and J by 5 bases; unmatched bases: 9. The CDR3 is 16 amino acids. Germline values: CDR1 LGHNA, CDR2 YNFKEQ. CDR3 sequence: CASSRPGQGLYQPQHF. Written as DNA, the CDR3 is TGTGCCAGCAGCCGACCGGGACAGGGATTATATCAGCCCCAGCATTTT.

This chain joins TRBV25-1 and TRBJ1-1; D gene uncertain. The CDR3 contains 13 residues. From germline, CDR1 is MGHDK and CDR2 SYGVNS. Trimming cost V 7 bases and J 0 bases, with 9 bases left between them. The CDR3 DNA reads TGTGCCAGCATCGGTCACATGAACACTGAAGCTTTCTTT. Amino acid sequence: CASIGHMNTEAFF.

The genes are TRBV30 and TRBJ1-5; perhaps TRBD1 as D (6 bases). CDR1 and CDR2 from the germline V gene are GTSNPN and SVGIG (reference sequence). The CDR3 is made up of 13 amino acids. V lost 8 bases to trimming and J lost 3 bases, with 14 bases between them. CDR3 nucleotide sequence: TGTGCCGCAAAGGGGGGCTCCAATCAGCCCCAGCATTTT. Residues: CAAKGGSNQPQHF. The variable domain in full, completed from reference TRBV30 and TRBJ1-5, reads SQTIHQWPATLVQPVGSPLSLECTVEGTSNPNLYWYRQAAGRGLQLLFYSVGIGQISSEVPQNLSASRPQDRQFILSSKKLLLSDSGFYLCAAKGGSNQPQHFGDGTRLSIL.

The chain combines TRBV27 with TRBJ1-5; no definite D call. The germline V gene has CDR1 MNHEY and CDR2 SMNVEV (reference sequence). V lost 1 base and J lost 3, with 10 bases in between. CDR3 length equals 15 residues. CDR3 in DNA: TGTGCCAGCAGTTTATTCTCCGGGAACAATCAGCCCCAGCATTTT. Translation gives CASSLFSGNNQPQHF.

This chain connects TRBV7-8 to TRBJ2-1; TRBD1 agrees at 8 bases. V trimming: 4 bases; J trimming: 9 bases; junction bases outside the gene matches: 8. CDR3 length equals 14 residues. Germline loops: CDR1 SGHVS, CDR2 FQNEAQ. This CDR3 reads CASSYGQGGGEQFF. The CDR3 coding sequence is TGTGCCAGCAGCTACGGACAGGGCGGCGGTGAGCAGTTCTTC.

This chain connects TRBV18 to TRBJ2-5, with 13 bases matching TRBD2. The CDR3 covers 20 residues. Germline V gene data show CDR1 as KGHSH and CDR2 as LQKENI. V was clipped by 3 bases and J by 5 bases; unmatched bases: 18. CDR3 in DNA: TGTGCCAGCTCACCCCCCACCGGACTAGCGGGAGTTCGTCAGGTGGAGACCCAGTACTTC. Translation: CASSPPTGLAGVRQVETQYF.

This chain links TRBV6-6 with TRBJ2-3, with 8 nucleotides matching TRBD2. V was clipped by 5 bases and J by 6 bases; unmatched bases: 10. There are 15 residues in the CDR3. Germline V CDR1 and CDR2: MNHNY, SVGAGI (reference sequence). The CDR3 DNA reads TGTGCCAGCAGTACAACCGGGACTAGACGCGATACGCAGTATTTT. Amino acid sequence: CASSTTGTRRDTQYF.

J is TRBJ2-1 and V is TRBV6-5; TRBD2 might be the D (5 bases). V lost 4 bases, J lost 0 bases, and 13 bases lay in between. This CDR3 spans 16 amino acids. In germline, CDR1 is MNHEY, CDR2 SVGAGI. This CDR3 is CASSFRRVGSYNEQFF. CDR3 bases: TGTGCCAGCAGTTTCCGGCGGGTGGGCTCCTACAATGAGCAGTTCTTC.